The T cell receptor (beta chain) described here comes from a study of blood T cells in healthy people across ages (dated by TCRdb to between 2014 and 2017). In the study overall: Template switching captured roughly one uniquely barcoded TCR beta cDNA molecule per two T cells in model experiments. To track age-related changes in TCR beta repertoire diversity, the study relied on deep sequencing normalized with unique cDNA molecular identifiers. The donors were divided into four age groups: young (average around 17 years), middle-aged (roughly 40), aged (around 59) and long-lived (approximately 74). Two additional independent replicas of 1 million unique cDNA reads from the same blood draw were analyzed for two donors (one aged 18 to 30 and one aged 80 or older). What the study reported, not specific to this receptor: Because the CMV infection status of the donors was unknown, age-related changes in expanded clonotypes may potentially have been confounded. Observed TCR beta diversity correlated strongly with the percentage of naive T cells measured by flow cytometry. Conclusive comparison of naive and antigen-experienced compartments was prevented by the profiling of bulk unsorted PBMCs. Estimates of total diversity based on one million sequenced T cells were regarded as lower bounds and as underestimates. Compared with the aged group, more naive CD4+ T cells, fewer expanded clones and increased TCR diversity were shown by the long-lived group, suggesting age selection. Observed TCR beta diversity per million T cells fell roughly linearly with age, and a significant reduction was already apparent by age about 38.

This clonotype turned up a few times. Which antigen it targets is not known. Base qualities are missing; no much larger clone stands one base away. Donors were 39 systemically healthy Caucasian individuals from Russia aged roughly 6 to 95 years. Each donor gave 8 to 10 milliliters of peripheral blood, collected into EDTA-treated Vacutainer tubes. PBMCs were isolated by Ficoll-Paque density-gradient centrifugation, with at least 6 million obtained per sample. Trizol reagent was used to extract total RNA from PBMCs, with at least 5 micrograms per sample. For every donor, an aliquot of PBMCs went through flow cytometry to measure the percentages of naive CD45RAhigh/CD27high T cells. The library was built by means of 5' RACE. The run used an Illumina HiSeq 2500. A second PCR of 7 to 11 cycles was performed with a sample-barcoded 5' primer and a J-beta primer mix. A unique molecular identifier was introduced onto each TCR beta cDNA molecule by a template-switch 5' adaptor carrying 12 random nucleotides. Each sample yielded at least 2.5 million CDR3-containing paired-end reads. All of the RNA was converted into first-strand cDNA using the Mint cDNA synthesis kit, with a TRBC-specific oligonucleotide serving as the primer. Following uracil-DNA glycosylase treatment, a first 18-cycle PCR with universal primers M1SS and BC2_uni_R was performed on all cDNA. For the original study's pipeline: For normalization, 1 million high-quality reads were randomly selected from each sample, with every read carrying a distinct molecular identifier. Reads sharing molecular identifiers were discarded rather than binned into consensus sequences. CDR3 identification, clonotype clustering and error correction used MiTCR with a Q25 quality threshold and the strictest error-elimination algorithm. Lower-bound total TCR beta diversity was estimated with a nonparametric unseen species model using Euler transformation. The public sequencing data were trimmed at Q25 with fastp and processed into clonotypes with MiXCR by TCRdb, which kept only in-frame beta chains. CDR3 protein duplicates are merged, each entry listing the most common genes and DNA. The authors' filters were not applied to this entry. The sample data list 900,000 to 950,000 distinct CDR3 sequences, and about 29% of these were observed just once. In total, the top ten clones hold about a tenth of the sample.

The CDR3 runs 14 residues from the cysteine to the phenylalanine. The retained sequence is limited to the CDR3, 42 bases, with the frame set at the first base. CDR1 and CDR2, looked up from the germline V gene, are SGDLS and YYNGEE. The V and J ends are trimmed by 3 bases and 7 bases, leaving 13 bases between them. This sample also belongs to another study, concerning T cells of mothers and their children. As that second paper reports: Nine systemically healthy Caucasian individuals, comprising three mothers and their six children, were included as donors. cDNA synthesis consumed the entire amount of extracted RNA, loaded at 1.5 ug RNA in each 15 ul reaction. Sample barcodes and 2-4 random nucleotides were added via the M1S primer in the second PCR. More than 8.5 million TCR beta CDR3 reads were obtained from each mother, and about 3 million reads were obtained from each child. TCR recombination output is similarly shaped by thymic selection in related and unrelated pairs, with a minor effect exerted by inherited differences. Normalized repertoire overlap in related mother-child pairs was always slightly higher than in unrelated mother-child pairs, but the difference was never significant. Persistent microchimeric T cell clones were not detected, at a sensitivity of about 99 clones per million clonotypes. Deep NGS was used in the study to compare the TCR beta repertoires of mothers and children and to look for features that separate related mother-child pairs from unrelated individuals. On average, the children were roughly 11 +/- 4 years old, while the mothers were about 37 +/- 4 years old. Libraries were sequenced on Illumina HiSeq 2000 with 100+100 nt paired-end reads after adapter ligation with NEBNext reagents. Mother and child libraries were prepared a month apart and sequenced in separate runs to prevent cross-contamination. For each donor, somewhere between roughly 500,000 and 2,100,000 distinct TCR beta clonotypes were identified. Naive TCR beta clonotypes were estimated from low-frequency clonotypes matched to each donor's FACS-determined naive share, without sorting.

This receptor chain uses TRBV9 and TRBJ2-2; a tentative D call is TRBD1 (5 bases match). The receptor was derived from a woman in her thirties or forties in good health. Sequencing was carried out using blood. The base sequence is TGTGCCAGCAGCGCTCCACTGGGGCGCGGGGAGCTGTTTTTT. Its protein is CASSAPLGRGELFF.